These T cell receptor beta chains were read from a single sample in a study of blood T cell repertoires in COVID-19. The data were produced by immunoSEQ multiplex PCR, yet TCRdb's version contains in-frame clones alone and is incomplete. The table shows about 85,000 clones, with roughly 88% occurring only once. The sample comprised peripheral blood. Source of these receptors: an elderly woman with acute or convalescent COVID-19. Both conserved end residues are part of each CDR3. The order of the fields is V gene, J gene, clone size, D gene, CDR3 protein, CDR3 DNA. The D gene is left open where the match is weak. Clone size appears in some rows only: once, few, many, or a class for an expanded clone.

V: TRBV5-5
J: TRBJ1-1
size: .
D: .
CDR3: CASSRQSENTEAFF
DNA: TGTGCCAGCAGTCGACAGTCAGAGAACACTGAAGCTTTCTTT

V: TRBV30
J: TRBJ1-5
size: .
D: .
CDR3: CAWSGGPGDQPQHF
DNA: TGTGCCTGGAGTGGCGGCCCCGGTGATCAGCCCCAGCATTTT

V: TRBV20-1
J: TRBJ1-5
size: .
D: .
CDR3: CSASKYGGTIDSNQPQHF
DNA: TGCAGTGCTAGTAAGTACGGAGGGACGATAGATAGCAATCAGCCCCAGCATTTT

V: TRBV4-3
J: TRBJ2-1
size: .
D: .
CDR3: CASSQDRGSGGDEQFF
DNA: TGCGCCAGCAGCCAAGATCGGGGTTCGGGCGGAGATGAGCAGTTCTTC

V: TRBV7-8
J: TRBJ2-1
size: once
D: TRBD2
CDR3: CASSPEPGLAGQEQFF
DNA: TGTGCCAGCAGCCCCGAACCGGGACTAGCGGGCCAGGAGCAGTTCTTC

V: TRBV5-5
J: TRBJ2-5
size: once
D: TRBD1
CDR3: CASSMTGTRETQYF
DNA: TGTGCCAGCAGCATGACAGGGACCCGGGAGACCCAGTACTTC

V: TRBV2
J: TRBJ1-1
size: .
D: .
CDR3: CASILEVMNTEAFF
DNA: .

V: TRBV6-1
J: TRBJ2-7
size: .
D: TRBD2
CDR3: CASSEVAGGLYEQYF
DNA: TGTGCCAGCAGTGAAGTGGCGGGGGGTCTCTACGAGCAGTACTTC

V: TRBV7-9
J: TRBJ1-2
size: .
D: .
CDR3: CASSPQTLGFGYTF
DNA: TGTGCCAGCAGCCCTCAAACCCTAGGATTTGGCTACACCTTC

V: TRBV7-7
J: TRBJ2-3
size: .
D: TRBD2
CDR3: CASSLGLSGGGTDTQYF
DNA: TGTGCTAGCAGCCTGGGACTAAGCGGGGGAGGGACAGATACGCAGTATTTT

V: TRBV18
J: TRBJ1-2
size: .
D: .
CDR3: CASSEGQGYTF
DNA: TGTGCCAGCTCGGAAGGACAGGGCTACACCTTC

V: TRBV13
J: TRBJ2-2
size: .
D: TRBD2
CDR3: CASRLAGGGNTGELFF
DNA: TGTGCCAGCCGACTAGCGGGAGGAGGGAACACCGGGGAGCTGTTTTTT

V: TRBV9
J: TRBJ2-3
size: .
D: .
CDR3: CASSRASGNTDTQYF
DNA: TGTGCCAGCAGCCGGGCGAGCGGCAACACAGATACGCAGTATTTT

V: TRBV4-2
J: TRBJ2-2
size: .
D: TRBD2
CDR3: CASSQLSGGADTGELFF
DNA: TGTGCCAGCAGCCAACTTAGCGGGGGGGCCGACACCGGGGAGCTGTTTTTT

V: TRBV5-6
J: TRBJ1-2
size: .
D: TRBD1
CDR3: CASSLGAGGPSGYTF
DNA: TGTGCCAGCAGCTTGGGCGCAGGGGGCCCTAGTGGCTACACCTTC

V: TRBV29-1
J: TRBJ2-7
size: few
D: .
CDR3: CSVNEGPSEQYF
DNA: TGCAGCGTAAACGAGGGCCCCTCCGAGCAGTACTTC

V: TRBV15
J: TRBJ1-1
size: .
D: .
CDR3: CATSRGGGFDTEAFF
DNA: TGTGCCACCAGCAGAGGGGGGGGCTTCGACACTGAAGCTTTCTTT

V: TRBV7-8
J: TRBJ1-1
size: .
D: .
CDR3: CASSLGQNTEAFF
DNA: TGTGCCAGCAGCTTAGGACAGAACACTGAAGCTTTCTTT

V: TRBV10-3
J: TRBJ1-5
size: .
D: .
CDR3: CAISESGGDSNQPQHF
DNA: TGTGCCATCAGTGAGTCAGGGGGGGATAGCAATCAGCCCCAGCATTTT

V: TRBV11-2
J: TRBJ2-1
size: .
D: TRBD1
CDR3: CASSLGTGIPFEQFF
DNA: TGTGCCAGCAGCTTGGGGACAGGGATACCTTTCGAGCAGTTCTTC

V: TRBV19
J: TRBJ2-1
size: once
D: TRBD2
CDR3: CASSIPSGRYNEQFF
DNA: TGTGCCAGTAGTATTCCTAGCGGACGATACAATGAGCAGTTCTTC

V: TRBV5-1
J: TRBJ2-5
size: .
D: .
CDR3: CASSLAVTQETQYF
DNA: TGCGCCAGCAGCTTGGCCGTAACCCAGGAGACCCAGTACTTC

V: TRBV19
J: TRBJ2-7
size: once
D: TRBD1
CDR3: CASSIRQGADEQYF
DNA: TGTGCCAGTAGTATTAGGCAGGGGGCCGACGAGCAGTACTTC

V: TRBV4-1
J: TRBJ2-6
size: .
D: .
CDR3: CASSQDHGGRSSGANVLTF
DNA: TGCGCCAGCAGCCAAGATCATGGAGGCCGGAGCTCTGGGGCCAACGTCCTGACTTTC

V: TRBV20-1
J: TRBJ2-3
size: once
D: TRBD2
CDR3: CSASRASGGADTQYF
DNA: TGCAGTGCTAGTAGGGCTAGCGGGGGGGCAGATACGCAGTATTTT

V: TRBV27
J: TRBJ1-2
size: .
D: .
CDR3: CASRPRPTRLYGYTF
DNA: TGTGCCAGCAGACCAAGACCGACGAGACTCTATGGCTACACCTTC

V: TRBV7-3
J: TRBJ2-3
size: .
D: .
CDR3: CASSSLATRDGPDTQYF
DNA: TGTGCCAGCAGCTCCCTAGCGACTAGAGACGGACCAGATACGCAGTATTTT

V: TRBV23-1
J: TRBJ2-1
size: .
D: TRBD2
CDR3: CARSHGASGKVEQFF
DNA: TGCGCCAGGAGTCACGGGGCTAGCGGGAAGGTTGAGCAGTTCTTC

V: TRBV6-1
J: TRBJ2-1
size: .
D: TRBD1
CDR3: CASSVDRGRVGYNEQFF
DNA: TGTGCCAGCAGTGTCGACAGGGGGCGGGTGGGGTACAATGAGCAGTTCTTC

V: TRBV30
J: TRBJ2-5
size: .
D: .
CDR3: CAWGFPGLTYQETQYF
DNA: TGTGCCTGGGGTTTTCCGGGACTCACGTACCAAGAGACCCAGTACTTC

V: TRBV5-1
J: TRBJ2-2
size: .
D: TRBD2
CDR3: CASKRTSDNANTGELFF
DNA: TGCGCCAGTAAACGGACTAGTGATAACGCGAACACCGGGGAGCTGTTTTTT